Below are 4 T cell receptor beta chains sequenced from a single sample in a study of blood T cell repertoires in COVID-19. Profiling relied on immunoSEQ multiplex PCR, and the TCRdb table lists in-frame clones only, not all of them. The sample contains under 300,000 clones, roughly 80% of which appear only once. Material for sequencing was peripheral blood. The receptors shown here come from a woman between 18 and 29 years old with acute or convalescent COVID-19.

The chain has TRBV4-3 and TRBJ1-1, with D perhaps TRBD1 (6 bases). The CDR3 spans 19 residues. The germline V and J ends were trimmed by 1 base and 1 base, with 22 bases remaining between them. CDR1 is LGHNA, CDR2 YSLEER, per germline. CDR3 coding DNA: TGCGCCAGCAGCCAAGGGCCCTTACTACAGGGCCCGGGGAACACTGAAGCTTTCTTT. The encoded protein is CASSQGPLLQGPGNTEAFF.

The chain joins TRBV5-1 to TRBJ2-7; 8 positions agree with TRBD2. The length of the CDR3 is 15 residues. Trimming removed 0 bases from V and 6 bases from J; junction bases left unmatched: 8. Germline CDR1 SGHRS, CDR2 YFSETQ. The CDR3 sequence: CASSLEGTRVSEQYF. The CDR3, as DNA: TGCGCCAGCAGCTTGGAGGGGACTAGGGTCTCCGAGCAGTACTTC. Complete variable domain (other parts from reference TRBV5-1 and TRBJ2-7): KAGVTQTPRYLIKTRGQQVTLSCSPISGHRSVSWYQQTPGQGLQFLFEYFSETQRNKGNFPGRFSGRQFSNSRSEMNVSTLELGDSALYLCASSLEGTRVSEQYFGPGTRLTVT.

This clone was recorded a few times. This chain joins TRBV7-9 and TRBJ2-7, with TRBD1 identical over 8 bases. Germline V gives CDR1 SEHNR, CDR2 FQNEAQ (reference sequence). The ends lost 5 bases at V and 3 bases at J; junction bases unmatched: 9. This CDR3 is 15 amino acids long. The CDR3 reads CASSPTRDRYYEQYF. CDR3 nucleotide sequence: TGTGCCAGCAGCCCAACGCGGGACAGGTACTACGAGCAGTACTTC.

The CDR3 DNA is TGTGCCAGCAGTAACAGGGGCGGCTCACCCCTCCACTTT. This translates into CASSNRGGSPLHF. The rearrangement links TRBV14 to TRBJ1-6; 7 positions match TRBD1. Germline V lookup: CDR1 SGHDN, CDR2 FVKESK. The CDR3 totals 13 residues. Trimming took 6 bases from V and 10 from J; bases not matched to a gene: 6.